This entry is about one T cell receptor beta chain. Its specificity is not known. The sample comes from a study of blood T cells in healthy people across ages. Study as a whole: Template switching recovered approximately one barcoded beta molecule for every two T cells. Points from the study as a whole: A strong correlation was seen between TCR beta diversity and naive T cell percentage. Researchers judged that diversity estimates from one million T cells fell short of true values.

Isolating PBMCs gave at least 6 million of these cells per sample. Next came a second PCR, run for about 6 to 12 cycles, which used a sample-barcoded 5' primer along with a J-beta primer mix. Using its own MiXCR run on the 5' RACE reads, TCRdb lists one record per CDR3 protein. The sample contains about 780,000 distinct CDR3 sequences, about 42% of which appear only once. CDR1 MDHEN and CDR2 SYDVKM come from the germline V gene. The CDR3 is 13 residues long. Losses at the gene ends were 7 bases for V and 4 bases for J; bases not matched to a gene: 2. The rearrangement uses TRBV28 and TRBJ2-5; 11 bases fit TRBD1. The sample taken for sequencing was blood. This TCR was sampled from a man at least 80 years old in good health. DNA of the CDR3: TGTGCCAGCAAGGGACAGGGGGGAGAGACCCAGTACTTC. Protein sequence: CASKGQGGETQYF.